This TCR beta chain was profiled in a study of cytomegalovirus exposure and HLA in healthy donors. The overall study: Later, an analysis reported that the 130 or so validation repertoires had used the same platform as the approximately 690 first-cohort repertoires. Notes on the study in general: A classifier reportedly called cytomegalovirus status with high sensitivity and specificity. First-cohort TCR clusters tended to co-occur in the roughly 120 validation repertoires, a later analysis found. Specificity of a few CMV-associated chains for CMV antigens was verified in vitro.

Germline CDR1 SGHTA, CDR2 FQGNSA. Deletions cut 5 bases from V and 4 bases from J, with 25 bases between. The CDR3 is 18 amino acids. Regarding this clone: As yet, its antigen is unknown.

Sequenced by immunoSEQ multiplex PCR; TCRdb stores in-frame clones only, minus some. The data hold around 300,000 clones, with around 87% observed a single time. The V gene is TRBV7-2, the J gene TRBJ2-3; D may match TRBD1 or TRBD2 (6 bases each). The receptor's source is a woman in her twenties or thirties in good health and CMV-seropositive. Sample: PBMCs. Written as DNA, the CDR3 is TGTGCCAGCAGCAAAAGGTGGGGGGCTAGCGTAGTCCCAGATACGCAGTATTTT. Translating gives CASSKRWGASVVPDTQYF. The full variable domain, in which reference TRBV7-2 and TRBJ2-3 provide the parts outside the CDR3, is GAGVSQSPSNKVTEKGKDVELRCDPISGHTALYWYRQSLGQGLEFLIYFQGNSAPDKSGLPSDRFSAERTGGSVSTLTIQRTQQEDSAVYLCASSKRWGASVVPDTQYFGPGTRLTVL.